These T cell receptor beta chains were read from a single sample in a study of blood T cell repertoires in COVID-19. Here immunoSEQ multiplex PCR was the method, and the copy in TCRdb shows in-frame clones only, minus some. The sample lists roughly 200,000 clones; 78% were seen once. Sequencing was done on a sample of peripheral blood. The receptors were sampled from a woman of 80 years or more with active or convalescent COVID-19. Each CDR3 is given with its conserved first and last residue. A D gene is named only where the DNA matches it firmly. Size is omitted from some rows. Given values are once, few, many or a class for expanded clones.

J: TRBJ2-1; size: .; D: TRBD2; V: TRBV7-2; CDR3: CASSRTSGGHNEQFF
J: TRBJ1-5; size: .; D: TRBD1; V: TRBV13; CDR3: CASSLGQGNQPQHF
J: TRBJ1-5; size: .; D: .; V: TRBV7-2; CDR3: CASSLGVRGSQPQHF
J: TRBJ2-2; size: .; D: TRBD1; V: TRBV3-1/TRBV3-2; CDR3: CASSGYRGLGELFF
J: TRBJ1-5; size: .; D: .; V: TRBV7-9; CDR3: CASSLEGVGNQPQHF
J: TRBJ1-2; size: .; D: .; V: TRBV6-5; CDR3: CASSRTGTLGYTF
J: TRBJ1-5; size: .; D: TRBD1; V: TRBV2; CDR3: CASSPGTGRNQPQHF
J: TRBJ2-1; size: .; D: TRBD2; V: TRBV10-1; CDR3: CASSAFERGGSEQFF
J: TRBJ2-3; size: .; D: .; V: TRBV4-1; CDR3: CASSQDVFLDVTDTQYF
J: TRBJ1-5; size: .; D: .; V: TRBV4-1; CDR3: CASSQDRNFRPQHF
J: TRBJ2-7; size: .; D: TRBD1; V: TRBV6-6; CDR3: CASSYTTGQGYEQYF
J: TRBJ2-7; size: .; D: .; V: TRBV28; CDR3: CASSLVNEVREQYF
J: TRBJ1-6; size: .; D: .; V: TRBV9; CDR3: CASSAGSPRSSYNSPLHF
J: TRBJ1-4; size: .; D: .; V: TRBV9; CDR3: CASSVATAYNEKLFF
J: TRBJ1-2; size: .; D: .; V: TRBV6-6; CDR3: CASSYLQHQSGYTF
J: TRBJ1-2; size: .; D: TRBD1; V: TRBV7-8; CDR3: CASSLRQGGSYTF
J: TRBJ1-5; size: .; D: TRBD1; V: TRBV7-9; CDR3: CASSRGTVSRNQPQHF
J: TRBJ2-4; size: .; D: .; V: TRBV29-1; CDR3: CSVVRFPKNIQYF
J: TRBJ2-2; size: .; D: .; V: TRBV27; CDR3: CASRSQGRATGELFF
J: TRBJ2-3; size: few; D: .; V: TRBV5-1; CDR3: CASSQAGTDTQYF
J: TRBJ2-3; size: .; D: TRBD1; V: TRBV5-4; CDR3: CASSLGTGFSDTQYF
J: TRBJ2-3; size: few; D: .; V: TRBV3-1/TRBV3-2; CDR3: CASSQGRGLAQYF
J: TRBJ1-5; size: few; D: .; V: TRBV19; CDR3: CASTIRHTLSNQPQHF
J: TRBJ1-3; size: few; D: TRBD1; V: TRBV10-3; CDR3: CAITPGTASGNTIYF
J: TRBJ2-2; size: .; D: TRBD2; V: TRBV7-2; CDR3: CASSTRGGAPYTGELFF
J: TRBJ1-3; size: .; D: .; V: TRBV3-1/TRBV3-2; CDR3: CASSQVHGGGNTIYF
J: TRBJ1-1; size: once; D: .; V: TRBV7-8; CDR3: CASSLAYLRTPEAFF
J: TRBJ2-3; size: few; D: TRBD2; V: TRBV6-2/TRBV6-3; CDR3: CASSYSSGGIRADTQYF
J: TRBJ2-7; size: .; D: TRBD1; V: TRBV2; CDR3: CAGTGGYEQYF
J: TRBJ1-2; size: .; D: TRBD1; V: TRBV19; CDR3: CASSMQLTGGISGYTF
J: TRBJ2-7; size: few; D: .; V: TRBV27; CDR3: CASSRAGSSYEQYF
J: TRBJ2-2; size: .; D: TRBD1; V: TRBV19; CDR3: CASSIRGQGDTGELFF
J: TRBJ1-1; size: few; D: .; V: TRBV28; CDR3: CASSDGSSGDEAFF
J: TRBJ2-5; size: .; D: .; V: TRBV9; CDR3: CASSPEGGSQETQYF
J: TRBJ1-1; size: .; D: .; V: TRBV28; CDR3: CASSLPNSYTEAFF
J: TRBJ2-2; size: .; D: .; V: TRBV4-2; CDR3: CASSPPQAAELFF
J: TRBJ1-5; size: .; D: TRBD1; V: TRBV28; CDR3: CASSFNRGHSNQPQHF
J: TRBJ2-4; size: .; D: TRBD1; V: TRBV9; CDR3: CASSPRDRDTAGFDKNIQYF
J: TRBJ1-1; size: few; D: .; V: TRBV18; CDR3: CASSLSVFEAFF
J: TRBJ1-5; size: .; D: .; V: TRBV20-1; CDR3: CSASVGTYSNQPQHF
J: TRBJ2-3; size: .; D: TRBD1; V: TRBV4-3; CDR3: CASSQDPTGGQDTQYF
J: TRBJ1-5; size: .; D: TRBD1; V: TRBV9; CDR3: CASSQTGKSNQPQHF
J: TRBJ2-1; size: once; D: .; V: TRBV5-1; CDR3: CASSLNTYNEQFF
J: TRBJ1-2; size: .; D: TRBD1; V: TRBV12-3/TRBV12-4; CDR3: CASSSGQGRGYTF
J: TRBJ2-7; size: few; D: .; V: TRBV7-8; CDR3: CASSLGGGASVLHEQYF
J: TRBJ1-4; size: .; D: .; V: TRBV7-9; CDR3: CASSFAHRVGEKLFF
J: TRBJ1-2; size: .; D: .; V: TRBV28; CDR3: CASSSGYGYTF
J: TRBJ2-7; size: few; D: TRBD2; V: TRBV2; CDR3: CASSEAGGITYEQYF
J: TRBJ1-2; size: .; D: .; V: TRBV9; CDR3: CASSGRDGPNYGYTF
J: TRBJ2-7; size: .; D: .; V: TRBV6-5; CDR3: CASSPRYGDYEQYF